The 13 T cell receptor beta chains below come from one sample, sequenced in a study of cytomegalovirus exposure and HLA in healthy donors. A multiplex PCR was run with 60 Vbeta primers and 13 Jbeta primers. This table comes from immunoSEQ multiplex PCR, and its TCRdb copy is limited to in-frame clones, with some not included. The table has some 150,000 clones, approximately 80% seen once. The sample taken for sequencing was PBMCs. All receptors come from a woman aged 40 to 50 in good health and CMV-seronegative.

J is TRBJ1-4 and V is TRBV5-1, with D maybe TRBD1 (5 bases). The CDR3 runs to 17 residues. The V gene lost 2 bases and the J gene lost 0 bases, with 14 bases spanning the gap. CDR1 SGHRS and CDR2 YFSETQ come from the germline V gene. The CDR3 loop reads CASSLGAWGATNEKLFF. CDR3 coding DNA: TGCGCCAGCAGCTTAGGGGCGTGGGGGGCAACTAATGAAAAACTGTTTTTT.

This clone was detected a few times. This chain joins TRBV10-3 and TRBJ1-2; 7 bases align to TRBD1. CDR3 length equals 12 residues. The germline gives CDR1 ENHRY, CDR2 SYGVKD. J gave up 3 bases and V 9 bases, and 4 bases lay outside the gene matches. The CDR3 loop reads CAIQGDDYGYTF. DNA for the CDR3: TGTGCCATTCAGGGGGATGACTATGGCTACACCTTC.

The V and J genes are TRBV6-5 and TRBJ1-5, with a possible D match to TRBD1 (5 bases). Trimming left V 5 bases short and J 2 bases short, with 13 bases between. The CDR3 sequence is 15 residues long. CDR1 is MNHEY and CDR2 is SVGAGI in the germline V gene. The CDR3, as DNA: TGTGCCAGCAGTCGTAACAGGAGAGGCAATCAGCCCCAGCATTTT. Protein sequence: CASSRNRRGNQPQHF.

For this clone: At the DNA level, this CDR3 is encoded by other sequences in the same sample as well. The V gene is TRBV2, the J gene TRBJ2-5; possible D gene TRBD2, 5 bases. This CDR3 is 11 amino acids long. CDR1 is SNHLY, CDR2 FYNNEI, per germline. Trimming stripped 4 bases from V and 5 bases from J, with 5 bases between. CDR3 nucleotides: TGTGCCAGCAGTGGGGAGGAGACCCAGTACTTC. Its translation: CASSGEETQYF. The variable domain in full, completed from reference TRBV2 and TRBJ2-5, reads EPEVTQTPSHQVTQMGQEVILRCVPISNHLYFYWYRQILGQKVEFLVSFYNNEISEKSEIFDDQFSVERPDGSNFTLKIRSTKLEDSAMYFCASSGEETQYFGPGTRLLVL.

The CDR3 sequence: CASSIAETVSYNEQFF. CDR3 sequence (DNA): TGTGCCAGTAGTATAGCTGAGACAGTATCTTACAATGAGCAGTTCTTC. The rearrangement uses TRBV19 and TRBJ2-1; tentatively, D is TRBD1 (5 bases). V was pared by 1 base and J by 4 bases, with 14 bases between. CDR3 size: 16 residues. Per the germline V gene, CDR1 is LNHDA and CDR2 is SQIVND (reference sequence). The whole variable domain, remainder taken from reference TRBV19 and TRBJ2-1, is DGGITQSPKYLFRKEGQNVTLSCEQNLNHDAMYWYRQDPGQGLRLIYYSQIVNDFQKGDIAEGYSVSREKKESFPLTVTSAQKNPTAFYLCASSIAETVSYNEQFFGPGTRLTVL.

The gene calls are TRBV5-4 and TRBJ2-3; 8 bases are a match to TRBD1. V lost 4 bases, J lost 2 bases, and 9 bases stayed unmatched. CDR1 and CDR2 from the germline V gene are SGHNT and YYREEE (reference sequence). The length of the CDR3 is 16 residues. The CDR3: CASSAGTGEFTDTQYF. The CDR3 DNA is TGTGCCAGCAGCGCAGGGACAGGAGAATTCACAGATACGCAGTATTTT.

In this sample, this clone turned up once. The V call is TRBV7-9, the J call TRBJ2-3; 10 bases are shared with TRBD2. Per the germline V gene, CDR1 is SEHNR and CDR2 is FQNEAQ (reference sequence). Trimming removed 7 bases from V and 2 bases from J; junction bases left unmatched: 6. The CDR3 totals 15 residues. Written as DNA, the CDR3 is TGTGCCAGCATCAGGGGGACTAGCGCCACAGATACGCAGTATTTT. Protein sequence: CASIRGTSATDTQYF.

This sequence joins TRBV6-1 and TRBJ2-3, with 9 bases that match TRBD1. V dropped 5 bases and J dropped 6; count of bases not matched to a gene: 6. The CDR3 covers 14 residues. CDR1 is MNHNS, CDR2 SASEGT, per germline. The CDR3 sequence: CASSSFTGGDTQYF. CDR3 DNA sequence: TGTGCCAGCAGTTCTTTCACAGGGGGCGATACGCAGTATTTT.

The chain has TRBV18 and TRBJ2-5, with TRBD2 identical over 8 bases. Germline V lookup: CDR1 KGHSH, CDR2 LQKENI. This CDR3 spans 16 amino acids. With V trimmed by 2 bases and J by 1 base, 6 bases remained unmatched. DNA of the CDR3: TGTGCCAGCTCACCAAAGGTAGCGGGGCTCCAAGAGACCCAGTACTTC. Protein sequence: CASSPKVAGLQETQYF.

The rearrangement links TRBV7-9 to TRBJ2-1; TRBD1 matches at 11 bases. Germline values: CDR1 SEHNR, CDR2 FQNEAQ (reference sequence). The CDR3 has 14 residues. V gave up 5 bases and J gave up 8 bases; unmatched junction bases: 5. This chain's CDR3 is CASSEDRGRDEQFF. As DNA, the CDR3 is TGTGCCAGCAGCGAGGACAGGGGGCGTGATGAGCAGTTCTTC.

This clone was found a few times. The rearrangement uses TRBV28 and TRBJ2-2; 7 bases fit TRBD1. The germline CDR1 and CDR2 sequences are MDHEN and SYDVKM. The CDR3 is 15 amino acids. V lost 1 base and J lost 8; bases outside the gene matches: 7. Here the CDR3 DNA reads TGTGCCAGCAGTTTATACCCGGGACAGACGGGGGAGCTGTTTTTT. Protein sequence: CASSLYPGQTGELFF.

In regard to this clone: This CDR3 is also generated by other DNA sequences in the sample. This chain links TRBV28 with TRBJ1-2, with D possibly being TRBD1 (6 bases). V dropped 6 bases and J dropped 4 bases, with 18 bases sitting between them. The CDR3 covers 15 residues. Germline loops: CDR1 MDHEN, CDR2 SYDVKM. CDR3 bases: TGTGCCAGCAGCCTGGGGGGGGCCGGGGGCTATGGCTACACCTTC. This codes for CASSLGGAGGYGYTF.

The rearrangement joins TRBV19 to TRBJ2-3; TRBD2 agrees at 9 bases. The germline gives CDR1 LNHDA, CDR2 SQIVND (reference sequence). The CDR3 loop spans 16 amino acids. V shed 4 bases, J shed 2 bases, and the junction held 7 bases outside the gene matches. In nucleotides, the CDR3 is TGTGCCAGTAGTAGATGGACTAGCGCCACCACAGATACGCAGTATTTT. Its translation is CASSRWTSATTDTQYF. Combining the CDR3 with reference TRBV19 and TRBJ2-3 gives the whole variable domain DGGITQSPKYLFRKEGQNVTLSCEQNLNHDAMYWYRQDPGQGLRLIYYSQIVNDFQKGDIAEGYSVSREKKESFPLTVTSAQKNPTAFYLCASSRWTSATTDTQYFGPGTRLTVL.